This is a list of T cell receptor beta chains from one sample in a study of OX40 agonist ivuxolimab in advanced cancers. Generated by immunoSEQ multiplex PCR, the TCRdb table keeps only in-frame clones and is missing some. The table records 30,000 to 45,000 clones, approximately 78% of them present only once. The input for sequencing was CD4+ or CD8+ T cells sorted from blood, taken in a trial of the OX40 agonist ivuxolimab. The receptors were gathered from an adult with an advanced solid tumor such as melanoma, head and neck, liver or kidney cancer. Each CDR3 is given with its conserved first and last residue.

v_call cdr3_aa
TRBV19 CASSQGVETQYF
TRBV5-1 CASSLGQITGGNTIYF
TRBV6-1 CASSHTGEVQPQHF
TRBV15 CATSRVGGPNQPQHF
TRBV25-1 CASSELYGYTF
TRBV6-5 CASSALGQSTYEQYF
TRBV5-1 CASSRGGRGVNSPLHF
TRBV7-6 CASSLKYTF
TRBV4-2 CASSPLREKLFF
TRBV9 CASSVEVRNTGELFF
TRBV4-1 CASSQVRGGVGNTIYF
TRBV2 CAGKLTGLTEAFF
TRBV18 CASSPKGSNQPQHF
TRBV6-5 CASSSRTSGRGYEQYF
TRBV30 CAWSGTRPYEQYF
TRBV2 CASSWGGLNTEAFF
TRBV5-4 CASSLQGGGQPQHF
TRBV4-1 CASSQEALTIGRYEQYF